The text below deals with one T cell receptor (beta chain). Its antigen is unknown. CDR1 and CDR2 from the germline V gene are SEHNR and FQNEAQ (reference sequence). The CDR3 consists of 15 residues. V lost 5 bases to trimming and J lost 0 bases, with 11 bases between them. This sample is drawn from a study of T cell responses to AZD1222 COVID-19 vaccine. Findings and limits, study-wide: Spike-specific TCR breadth rose after two AZD1222 doses, and depth rose as well. In a largely white British group with more females than males, clonal diversity was possibly underestimated. Seropositivity was recorded at baseline in only a handful of AZD1222 recipients. All repertoire sampling was performed exclusively after the peak T cell response.

Some clones are missing from TCRdb's copy, which holds only in-frame ones; the method was immunoSEQ multiplex PCR. This sample has around 89,000 clones; approximately 91% occur once, and the top ten carry 22%. The TCR originated in an adult in good health. V and J are TRBV7-9 and TRBJ1-3, with D tentatively TRBD1 (5 bases). This specimen was peripheral blood, taken on day 0 of AZD1222 vaccination. In DNA, the CDR3 is TGTGCCAGCAGCCTTACAGGCTACTCTGGAAACACCATATATTTT. This sequence encodes CASSLTGYSGNTIYF.